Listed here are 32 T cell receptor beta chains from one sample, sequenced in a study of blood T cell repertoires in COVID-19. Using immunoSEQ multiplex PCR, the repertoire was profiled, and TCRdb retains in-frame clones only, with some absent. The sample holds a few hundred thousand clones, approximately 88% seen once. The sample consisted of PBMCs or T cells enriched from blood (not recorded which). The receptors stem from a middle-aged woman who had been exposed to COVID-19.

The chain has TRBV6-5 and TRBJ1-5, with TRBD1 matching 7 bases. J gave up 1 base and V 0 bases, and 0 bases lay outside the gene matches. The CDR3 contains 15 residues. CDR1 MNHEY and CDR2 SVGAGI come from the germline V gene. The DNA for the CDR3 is TGTGCCAGCAGTTACTCGGGACAGAGCAATCAGCCCCAGCATTTT. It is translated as CASSYSGQSNQPQHF.

CDR3 sequence (DNA): TGTGCCAGTAGTATGGACAGAGATCCTGAGACGCACAATGAGCAGTTCTTC. It is translated as CASSMDRDPETHNEQFF. The rearrangement uses TRBV19 and TRBJ2-1; tentative D call: TRBD1 (6 bases). V dropped 3 bases and J dropped 5 bases, with 20 bases sitting between them. From germline, CDR1 is LNHDA and CDR2 SQIVND (reference sequence). This CDR3 contains 17 residues. The full variable domain, in which reference TRBV19 and TRBJ2-1 provide the parts outside the CDR3, is DGGITQSPKYLFRKEGQNVTLSCEQNLNHDAMYWYRQDPGQGLRLIYYSQIVNDFQKGDIAEGYSVSREKKESFPLTVTSAQKNPTAFYLCASSMDRDPETHNEQFFGPGTRLTVL.

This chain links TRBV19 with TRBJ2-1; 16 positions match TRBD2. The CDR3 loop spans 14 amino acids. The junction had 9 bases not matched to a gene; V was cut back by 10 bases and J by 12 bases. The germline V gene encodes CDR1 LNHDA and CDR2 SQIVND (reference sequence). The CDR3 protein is CATSGTSGRARQFF. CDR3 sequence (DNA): TGTGCCACCTCAGGGACTAGCGGGAGGGCTCGGCAGTTCTTC. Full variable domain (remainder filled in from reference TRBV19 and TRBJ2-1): DGGITQSPKYLFRKEGQNVTLSCEQNLNHDAMYWYRQDPGQGLRLIYYSQIVNDFQKGDIAEGYSVSREKKESFPLTVTSAQKNPTAFYLCATSGTSGRARQFFGPGTRLTVL.

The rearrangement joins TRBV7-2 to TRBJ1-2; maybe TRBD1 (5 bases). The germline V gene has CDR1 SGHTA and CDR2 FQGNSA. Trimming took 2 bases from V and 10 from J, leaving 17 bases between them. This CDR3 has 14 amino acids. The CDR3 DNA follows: TGTGCCAGCAGCTTACTAAATTCAGGGTATCTCTACACCTTC. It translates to CASSLLNSGYLYTF.

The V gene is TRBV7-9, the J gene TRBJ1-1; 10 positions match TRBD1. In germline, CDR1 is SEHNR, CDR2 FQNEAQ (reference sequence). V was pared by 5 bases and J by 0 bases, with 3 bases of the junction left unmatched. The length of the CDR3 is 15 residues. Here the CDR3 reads CASSLGQGVNTEAFF. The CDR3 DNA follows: TGTGCCAGCAGCCTCGGACAGGGGGTGAACACTGAAGCTTTCTTT.

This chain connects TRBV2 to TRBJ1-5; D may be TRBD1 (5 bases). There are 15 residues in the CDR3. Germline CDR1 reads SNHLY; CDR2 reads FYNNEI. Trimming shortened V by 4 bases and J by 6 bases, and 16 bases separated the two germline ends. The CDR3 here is CASSGSGGYGQPQHF. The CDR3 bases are TGTGCCAGCAGTGGTTCCGGGGGTTACGGTCAGCCCCAGCATTTT.

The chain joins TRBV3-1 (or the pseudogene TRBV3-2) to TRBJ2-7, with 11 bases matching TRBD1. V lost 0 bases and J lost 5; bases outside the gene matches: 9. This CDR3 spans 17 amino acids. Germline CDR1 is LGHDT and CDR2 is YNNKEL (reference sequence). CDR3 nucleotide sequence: TGTGCCAGCAGCCAAGATCTAGGACAGGGGGCGTTCCACGAGCAGTACTTC. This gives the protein CASSQDLGQGAFHEQYF.

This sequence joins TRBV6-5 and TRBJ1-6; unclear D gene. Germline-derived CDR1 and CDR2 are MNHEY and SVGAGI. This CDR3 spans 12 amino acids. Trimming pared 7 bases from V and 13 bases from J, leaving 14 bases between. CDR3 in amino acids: CASTPSGGPLHF. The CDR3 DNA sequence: TGTGCCAGCACGCCTTCGGGAGGGCCCCTCCACTTT.

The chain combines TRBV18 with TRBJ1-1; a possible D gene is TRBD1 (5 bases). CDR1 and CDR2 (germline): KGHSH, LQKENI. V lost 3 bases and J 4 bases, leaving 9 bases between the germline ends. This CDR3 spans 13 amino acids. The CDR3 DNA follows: TGTGCCAGCTCACCCCAGGGTCGCACTGAAGCTTTCTTT. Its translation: CASSPQGRTEAFF.

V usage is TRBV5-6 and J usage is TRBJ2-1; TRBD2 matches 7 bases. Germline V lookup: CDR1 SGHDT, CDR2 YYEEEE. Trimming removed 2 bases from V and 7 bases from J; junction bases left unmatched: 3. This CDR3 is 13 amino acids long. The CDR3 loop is CASSFRGGNEQFF. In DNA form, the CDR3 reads TGTGCCAGCAGCTTTAGGGGAGGGAATGAGCAGTTCTTC.

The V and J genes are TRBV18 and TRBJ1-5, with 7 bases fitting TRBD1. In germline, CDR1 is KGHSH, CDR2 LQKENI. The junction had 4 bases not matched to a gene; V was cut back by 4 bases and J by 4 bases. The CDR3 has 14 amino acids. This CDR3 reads CASSLGQPNQPQHF. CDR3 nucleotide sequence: TGTGCCAGCTCACTGGGACAGCCTAATCAGCCCCAGCATTTT.

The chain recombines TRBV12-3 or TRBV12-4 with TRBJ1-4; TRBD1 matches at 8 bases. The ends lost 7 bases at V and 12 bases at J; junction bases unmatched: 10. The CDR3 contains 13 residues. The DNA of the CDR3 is TGTGCCAGCACCCCAGGGGACAGGCGGGAACTGTTTTTT. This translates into CASTPGDRRELFF.

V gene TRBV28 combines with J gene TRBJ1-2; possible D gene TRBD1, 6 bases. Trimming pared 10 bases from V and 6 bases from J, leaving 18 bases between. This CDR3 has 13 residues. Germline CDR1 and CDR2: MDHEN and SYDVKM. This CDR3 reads CATEIGGAHGYTF. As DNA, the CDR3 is TGTGCCACTGAAATAGGGGGGGCGCATGGCTACACCTTC.

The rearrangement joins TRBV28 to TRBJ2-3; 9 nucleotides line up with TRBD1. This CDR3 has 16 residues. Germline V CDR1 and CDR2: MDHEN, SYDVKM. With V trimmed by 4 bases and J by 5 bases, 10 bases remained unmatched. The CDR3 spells CASSWLAQGAVDTQYF. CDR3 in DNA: TGTGCCAGCAGTTGGCTCGCACAGGGGGCGGTAGATACGCAGTATTTT. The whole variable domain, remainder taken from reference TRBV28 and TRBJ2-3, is DVKVTQSSRYLVKRTGEKVFLECVQDMDHENMFWYRQDPGLGLRLIYFSYDVKMKEKGDIPEGYSVSREKKERFSLILESASTNQTSMYLCASSWLAQGAVDTQYFGPGTRLTVL.

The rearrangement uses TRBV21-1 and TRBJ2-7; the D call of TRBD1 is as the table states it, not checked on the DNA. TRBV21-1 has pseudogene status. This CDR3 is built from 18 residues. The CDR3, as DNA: TGTGCCAGCAGGGGCAATGGGACAGGGCTGCGGTGGGACTACGAGCAGTACGTC. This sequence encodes CASRGNGTGLRWDYEQYV.

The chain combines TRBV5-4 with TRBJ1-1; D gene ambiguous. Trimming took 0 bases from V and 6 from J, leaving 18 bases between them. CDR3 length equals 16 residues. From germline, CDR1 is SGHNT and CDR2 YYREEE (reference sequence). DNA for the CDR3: TGTGCCAGCAGCTTGGTGGCAGGTTTGTTAACTCCTGAAGCTTTCTTT. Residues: CASSLVAGLLTPEAFF. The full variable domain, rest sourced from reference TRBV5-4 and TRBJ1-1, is ETGVTQSPTHLIKTRGQQVTLRCSSQSGHNTVSWYQQALGQGPQFIFQYYREEENGRGNFPPRFSGLQFPNYSSELNVNALELDDSALYLCASSLVAGLLTPEAFFGQGTRLTVV.

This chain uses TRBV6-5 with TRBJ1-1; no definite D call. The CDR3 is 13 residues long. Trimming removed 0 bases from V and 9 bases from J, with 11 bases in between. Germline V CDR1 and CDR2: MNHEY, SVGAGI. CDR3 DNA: TGTGCCAGCAGTTACTCTAGCCCTGTGAAAGCTTTCTTT. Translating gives CASSYSSPVKAFF.

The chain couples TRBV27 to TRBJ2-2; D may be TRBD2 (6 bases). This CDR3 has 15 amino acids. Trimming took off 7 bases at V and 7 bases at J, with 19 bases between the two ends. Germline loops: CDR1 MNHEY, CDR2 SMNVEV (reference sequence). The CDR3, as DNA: TGTGCCAGCACAAAGGAGGGCGGGTATGGCGGGGAGCTGTTTTTT. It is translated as CASTKEGGYGGELFF.

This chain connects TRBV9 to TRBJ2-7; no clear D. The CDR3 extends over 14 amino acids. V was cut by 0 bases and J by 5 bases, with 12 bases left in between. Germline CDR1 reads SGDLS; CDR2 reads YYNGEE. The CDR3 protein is CASSVAVQSNEQYF. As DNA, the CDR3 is TGTGCCAGCAGCGTAGCCGTACAGTCGAACGAGCAGTACTTC. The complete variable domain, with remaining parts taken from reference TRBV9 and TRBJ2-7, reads DSGVTQTPKHLITATGQRVTLRCSPRSGDLSVYWYQQSLDQGLQFLIQYYNGEERAKGNILERFSAQQFPDLHSELNLSSLELGDSALYFCASSVAVQSNEQYFGPGTRLTVT.

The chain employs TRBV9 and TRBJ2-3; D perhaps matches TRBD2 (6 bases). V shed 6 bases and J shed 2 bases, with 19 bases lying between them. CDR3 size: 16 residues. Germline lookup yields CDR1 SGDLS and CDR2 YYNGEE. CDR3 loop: CASNSVGSGYTDTQYF. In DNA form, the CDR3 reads TGTGCCAGCAACTCCGTTGGTAGCGGTTACACAGATACGCAGTATTTT.

CDR3 in amino acids: CASCRLAEETQYF. The CDR3 region has the DNA TGTGCCAGCTGTCGTCTAGCGGAAGAGACCCAGTACTTC. This chain links TRBV2 with TRBJ2-5; TRBD2 agrees at 7 bases. V lost 8 bases, J lost 3 bases, and 6 bases stayed unmatched. Germline values: CDR1 SNHLY, CDR2 FYNNEI. The CDR3 runs 13 residues.

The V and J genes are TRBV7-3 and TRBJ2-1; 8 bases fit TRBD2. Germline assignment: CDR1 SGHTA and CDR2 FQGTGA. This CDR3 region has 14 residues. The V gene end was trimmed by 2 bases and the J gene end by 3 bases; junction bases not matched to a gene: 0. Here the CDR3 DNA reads TGTGCCAGCAGCTTAGCGGGGGGCTACAATGAGCAGTTCTTC. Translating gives CASSLAGGYNEQFF.

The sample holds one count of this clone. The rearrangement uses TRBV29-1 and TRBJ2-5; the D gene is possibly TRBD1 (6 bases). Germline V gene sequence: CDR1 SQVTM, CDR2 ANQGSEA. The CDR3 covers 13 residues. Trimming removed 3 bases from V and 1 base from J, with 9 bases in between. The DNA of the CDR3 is TGCAGCGTTGAGTACAGGGTCCAAGAGACCCAGTACTTC. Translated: CSVEYRVQETQYF.

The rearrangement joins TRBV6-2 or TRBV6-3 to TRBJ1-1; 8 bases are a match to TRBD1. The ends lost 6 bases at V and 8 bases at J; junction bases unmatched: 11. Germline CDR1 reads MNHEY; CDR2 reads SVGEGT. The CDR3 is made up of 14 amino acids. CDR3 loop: CASSTGTGRPEAFF. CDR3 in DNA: TGTGCCAGCAGCACCGGGACAGGTCGACCGGAAGCTTTCTTT.

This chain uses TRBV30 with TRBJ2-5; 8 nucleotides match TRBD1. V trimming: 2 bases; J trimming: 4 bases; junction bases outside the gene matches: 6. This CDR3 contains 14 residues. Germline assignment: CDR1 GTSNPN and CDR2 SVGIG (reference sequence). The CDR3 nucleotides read TGTGCCTGGAGTACACCAGGGGGCGCAGAGACCCAGTACTTC. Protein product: CAWSTPGGAETQYF.

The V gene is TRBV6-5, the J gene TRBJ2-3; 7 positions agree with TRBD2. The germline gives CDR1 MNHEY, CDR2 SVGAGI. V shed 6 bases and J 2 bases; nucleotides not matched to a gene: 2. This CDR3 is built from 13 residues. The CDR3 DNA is TGTGCCAGCAGGGGAGGGGTCACAGATACGCAGTATTTT. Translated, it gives CASRGGVTDTQYF.

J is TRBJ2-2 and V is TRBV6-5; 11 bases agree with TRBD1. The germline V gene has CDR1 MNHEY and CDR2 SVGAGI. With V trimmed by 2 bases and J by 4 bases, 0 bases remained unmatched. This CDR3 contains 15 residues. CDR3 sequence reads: CASSYGTGGTGELFF. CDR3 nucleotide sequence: TGTGCCAGCAGTTACGGGACAGGGGGCACCGGGGAGCTGTTTTTT.

CDR3 protein: CASSQKRVGGYTF. The CDR3 DNA reads as TGTGCCAGCAGCCAAAAGAGGGTAGGCGGCTACACCTTC. V usage is TRBV14 and J usage is TRBJ1-2; the D is unclear. The CDR3 spans 13 residues. The V gene's germline CDR1 is SGHDN and CDR2 FVKESK. Trimming took 2 bases from V and 8 from J, leaving 12 bases between them.

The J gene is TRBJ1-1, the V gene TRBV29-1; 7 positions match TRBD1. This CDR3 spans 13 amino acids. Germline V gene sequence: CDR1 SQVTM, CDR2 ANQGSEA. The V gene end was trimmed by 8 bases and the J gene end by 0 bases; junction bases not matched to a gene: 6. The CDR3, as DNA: TGCAGCATACACAGGGGTATGAACACTGAAGCTTTCTTT. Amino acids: CSIHRGMNTEAFF.

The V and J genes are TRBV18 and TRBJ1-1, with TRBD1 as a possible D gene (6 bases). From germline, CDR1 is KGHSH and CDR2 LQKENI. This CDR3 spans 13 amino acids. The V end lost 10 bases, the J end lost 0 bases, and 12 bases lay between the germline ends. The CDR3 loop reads CATHGQLNTEAFF. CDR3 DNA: TGTGCCACCCACGGACAGTTGAACACTGAAGCTTTCTTT.

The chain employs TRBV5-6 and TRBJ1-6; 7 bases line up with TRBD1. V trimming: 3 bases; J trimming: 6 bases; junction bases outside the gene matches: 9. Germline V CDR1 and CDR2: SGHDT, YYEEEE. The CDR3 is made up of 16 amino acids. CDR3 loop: CASSSSLTGPNSPLHF. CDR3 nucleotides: TGTGCCAGCAGCTCTTCGTTGACAGGGCCTAATTCACCCCTCCACTTT.

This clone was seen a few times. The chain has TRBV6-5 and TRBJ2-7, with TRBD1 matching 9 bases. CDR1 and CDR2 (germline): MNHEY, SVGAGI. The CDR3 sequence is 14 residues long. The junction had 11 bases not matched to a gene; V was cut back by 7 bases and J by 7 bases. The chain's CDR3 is CASKPGTGTEEQYF. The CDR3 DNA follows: TGTGCCAGCAAGCCCGGGACAGGGACCGAAGAGCAGTACTTC.